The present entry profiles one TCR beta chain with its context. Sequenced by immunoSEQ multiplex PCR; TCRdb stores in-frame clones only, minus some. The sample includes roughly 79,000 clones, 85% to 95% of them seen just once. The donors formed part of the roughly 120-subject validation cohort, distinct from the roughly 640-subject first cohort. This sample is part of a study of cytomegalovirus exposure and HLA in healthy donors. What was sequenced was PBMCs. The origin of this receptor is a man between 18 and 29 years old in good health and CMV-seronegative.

This CDR3 is CASSLPDRLYNEQFF. The DNA of the CDR3 is TGTGCCAGCAGCTTGCCGGACAGGCTCTACAATGAGCAGTTCTTC. V gene TRBV5-4 combines with J gene TRBJ2-1; 7 nucleotides line up with TRBD1. V was pared by 1 base and J by 3 bases, with 4 bases of the junction left unmatched. The CDR3 has 15 residues. In germline, CDR1 is SGHNT, CDR2 YYREEE (reference sequence).